A selection of T cell receptor beta chains follows, all from one sample in a study of PD-1 blockade in classical Hodgkin lymphoma. Libraries were prepared by immunoSEQ multiplex PCR; TCRdb keeps only in-frame clonotypes and omits some of them. The data show some 23,000 clones, with roughly three quarters seen just once and approximately 3.3% held by the top ten. This sample comprised peripheral blood mononuclear cells (PBMCs), obtained at baseline. The receptor source for this set is a human donor with classical Hodgkin lymphoma. Each CDR3 is given with its conserved first and last residue. The order of the fields is CDR3 length, D gene, J gene, V gene, clone size, CDR3 DNA, CDR3 protein. D genes are given only for firm matches. A row's size may be missing; if present it is once, few, many or a size class.

>15|-|TRBJ2-7|TRBV27|-
TGTGCCAGCAGTTGGGGCGCTTTATTTCCCTACGAGCAGTACTTC
CASSWGALFPYEQYF
>16|-|TRBJ1-1|TRBV6-5|-
TGTGCCAGCAGTTACGGTAGGGAACTCCTAACTAGTGAAGCTTTCTTT
CASSYGRELLTSEAFF
>13|-|TRBJ2-5|TRBV5-6|once
TGTGCCAGCAGCTTCCCAGGGGAAGAGACCCAGTACTTC
CASSFPGEETQYF
>16|-|TRBJ2-7|TRBV7-9|-
TGTGCCAGCAGCCAAGAAGCAGGGTCCCAATACTACGAGCAGTACTTC
CASSQEAGSQYYEQYF
>14|-|TRBJ2-7|TRBV5-4|once
TGTGCCAGCAGCTTGGAGGCGGGGCCCTACGAGCAGTACTTC
CASSLEAGPYEQYF
>14|-|TRBJ1-1|TRBV29-1|-
TGCAGCGTACACACGACAGCCACGAACACTGAAGCTTTCTTT
CSVHTTATNTEAFF
>15|-|TRBJ2-1|TRBV5-1|once
TGCGCCAGCAGCTTGGTCGGCAGCACCTACAATGAGCAGTTCTTC
CASSLVGSTYNEQFF
>12|-|TRBJ1-5|TRBV30|medium-sized
TGTGCCTTCCGAACAGGGTTACAGCCCCAGCATTTT
CAFRTGLQPQHF
>14|-|TRBJ1-1|TRBV9|-
TGTGCCAGCACTCTAGGGTCCGAGGGGACTGAAGCTTTCTTT
CASTLGSEGTEAFF
>14|-|TRBJ2-5|TRBV11-2|-
TGTGCCAGCAGCTTAGACGTTGGTGGTGAGACCCAGTACTTC
CASSLDVGGETQYF
>11|-|TRBJ2-3|TRBV7-9|-
TGTGCCAGCAGCTTGACAGATACGCAGTATTTT
CASSLTDTQYF
>14|-|TRBJ2-3|TRBV30|few
TGTGCCTGGAGCGCCGGGGGCTTCACAGATACGCAGTATTTT
CAWSAGGFTDTQYF
>20|TRBD1|TRBJ1-1|TRBV11-3|-
TGTGCCAGCAGCTCAGACAGGGATCCCTCGCTCGCGCGCCCAACCACTGAAGCTTTCTTT
CASSSDRDPSLARPTTEAFF
>13|-|TRBJ2-5|TRBV28|once
TGTGCCAGCAGTCCAATCGGCAGGGAGACCCAGTACTTC
CASSPIGRETQYF
>15|TRBD2|TRBJ2-1|TRBV11-2|-
TGTGCCAGCAGCGTCACTAGCGGGGTTGGCAATGAGCAGTTCTTC
CASSVTSGVGNEQFF
>17|TRBD2|TRBJ2-1|TRBV11-2|-
TGTGCCAGCAGCTTAGCTCGGGGGACTAGCGCATACAATGAGCAGTTCTTC
CASSLARGTSAYNEQFF
>14|-|TRBJ1-1|TRBV19|-
TGTGCCAGTAGTTCATGGACTGACAACACTGAAGCTTTCTTT
CASSSWTDNTEAFF
>13|-|TRBJ2-1|TRBV4-3|few
TGCGCCAGCAGCCAAGGTTTCTACAATGAGCAGTTCTTC
CASSQGFYNEQFF
>16|-|TRBJ2-2|TRBV5-1|once
TGCGCCAGCAGCTTGGCGATGTCCAGGGCCGCCGGGGAGCTGTTTTTT
CASSLAMSRAAGELFF
>14|-|TRBJ2-2|TRBV27|medium-sized
TGTGCCAGCAGGCCGGGGGCGGGCACCGGGGAGCTGTTTTTT
CASRPGAGTGELFF
>16|TRBD2|TRBJ2-1|TRBV10-3|-
TGTGCCATCTCTGGCACTAGCGGGGGTACCTACAATGAGCAGTTCTTC
CAISGTSGGTYNEQFF
>14|-|TRBJ1-2|TRBV19|few
TGTGCCAGTAGTATAGAGGGCAGACTTGATGGCTACACCTTC
CASSIEGRLDGYTF
>13|-|TRBJ1-5|TRBV27|-
TGTGCCAGCCGGCCTGGTGGCAATCAGCCCCAGCATTTT
CASRPGGNQPQHF
>15|TRBD1|TRBJ1-5|TRBV5-1|-
TGCGCCAGCAGCTCAGGACAGGGGCCGAATCAGCCCCAGCATTTT
CASSSGQGPNQPQHF
>13|-|TRBJ2-1|TRBV12-5|-
TGTGCTAGTGGAGCTAGCTCCTACAATGAGCAGTTCTTC
CASGASSYNEQFF
>16|-|TRBJ1-3|TRBV4-1|-
TGCGCCAGCAGCCAAGAGCGGGGGCAATCTGGAAACACCATATATTTT
CASSQERGQSGNTIYF
>14|TRBD1|TRBJ1-6|TRBV6-4|-
TGTGCCAGCAGTGCAGGGGGAGGCCTTTCACCCCTCCACTTT
CASSAGGGLSPLHF
>15|-|TRBJ1-1|TRBV19|once
TGTGCCAGTAGTATGGGCGGCACCTACAACACTGAAGCTTTCTTT
CASSMGGTYNTEAFF
>11|-|TRBJ1-6|TRBV30|-
TGTGCCTGGAGGTGGGATTCACCCCTCCACTTT
CAWRWDSPLHF
>14|-|TRBJ2-3|TRBV29-1|-
TGCAGCGTTGCCAGCGGAGAAATCACAGATACGCAGTATTTT
CSVASGEITDTQYF
>14|TRBD1|TRBJ1-1|TRBV5-1|-
TGCGCCAGCAGCTCAGGACAGGGACGGCCTGAAGCTTTCTTT
CASSSGQGRPEAFF
>17|TRBD1|TRBJ2-7|TRBV7-9|-
TGTGCCAGCAGCTCCCCGCTGGGGGACAGGGGCTCGTGGGAGCAGTACTTC
CASSSPLGDRGSWEQYF
>15|TRBD1|TRBJ2-7|TRBV9|-
TGTGCCAGCAGCGCCCATACTGGACAGGGGAGCGAGCAGTACTTC
CASSAHTGQGSEQYF
>14|-|TRBJ2-7|TRBV27|-
TGTGCCAGCAGTTTGTCCGTTTCCTCCTACGAGCAGTACTTC
CASSLSVSSYEQYF
>13|-|TRBJ2-7|TRBV7-9|-
TGTGCCAGCAGCCCAAAAGGTGTTTACGAGCAGTACTTC
CASSPKGVYEQYF
>13|-|TRBJ2-1|TRBV9|-
TGTGCCAGCAGCGTAGGTCCGGGTAATGAGCAGTTCTTC
CASSVGPGNEQFF
>13|-|TRBJ2-3|TRBV30|-
TGTGCCTGGACACTATCATGGACAGATACGCAGTATTTT
CAWTLSWTDTQYF
>14|-|TRBJ1-1|TRBV6-5|-
TGTGCCAGCAGTTACATGGGGGGGAACACTGAAGCTTTCTTT
CASSYMGGNTEAFF
>15|-|TRBJ2-3|TRBV6-6|-
TGTGCCAGCACTCGAGCGGACAGTTTCACAGATACGCAGTATTTT
CASTRADSFTDTQYF
>13|-|TRBJ2-7|TRBV13|few
TGTGCCAGCAGCTTTTTGGGCGCCTACGAGCAGTACTTC
CASSFLGAYEQYF
>13|-|TRBJ2-1|TRBV10-2|-
TGCGCCAGCGGCCCCAAACTTTACAATGAGCAGTTCTTC
CASGPKLYNEQFF
>13|-|TRBJ2-3|TRBV11-3|-
TGTGCCAGCAGCTTATTGGGATTCGGTACGCAGTATTTT
CASSLLGFGTQYF
>14|TRBD2|TRBJ2-1|TRBV7-2|-
TGTGCCAGCACCTGGGGGGGAACCTACAATGAGCAGTTCTTC
CASTWGGTYNEQFF
>15|-|TRBJ2-3|TRBV5-4|-
TGTGCCAGCAGCTCGAGCGTTAGCCGCGGAGATACGCAGTATTTT
CASSSSVSRGDTQYF
>13|TRBD1|TRBJ2-7|TRBV25-1|once
TGTGCCAGCCGTTCAGGACAGGCAAACGAGCAGTACTTC
CASRSGQANEQYF
>15|TRBD2|TRBJ2-3|TRBV4-1|-
TGCGCCAGCAGCCAGGACCCTAGCGGGCGAGATACGCAGTATTTT
CASSQDPSGRDTQYF
>17|-|TRBJ1-6|TRBV2|-
TGTGCCAGCAGTCCATCCGTTGGGAGCTCCTATAATTCACCCCTCCACTTT
CASSPSVGSSYNSPLHF
>17|TRBD1|TRBJ1-1|TRBV7-6|-
TGTGCCAGCAGCTTAGTACAGGGGGCCCCCCTGAACACTGAAGCTTTCTTT
CASSLVQGAPLNTEAFF